This T cell receptor (beta chain) was identified in a study of OX40 agonist ivuxolimab in advanced cancers. This CDR3 spans 14 amino acids. Germline V lookup: CDR1 SGHTA, CDR2 FQGTGA. V lost 7 bases to trimming and J lost 3 bases; unmatched junction nucleotides: 5. TCRdb's table, derived via immunoSEQ multiplex PCR, lists solely in-frame clones and lacks some. Here the sample spans 55,000 to 70,000 clones, less than 90% being singletons. This sequence originates from an adult with an advanced solid tumor such as melanoma, head and neck, liver or kidney cancer. The rearrangement links TRBV7-3 to TRBJ2-7; 11 nucleotides line up with TRBD1. The sequences come from CD4+ or CD8+ T cells sorted from blood, collected in a trial of the OX40 agonist ivuxolimab. The CDR3 region is CASKGQGAGYEQYF. CDR3 sequence (DNA): TGTGCCAGCAAAGGACAGGGGGCCGGCTACGAGCAGTACTTC.